This TCR beta chain was documented in a study of early T cells in non-severe SARS-CoV-2 infection. TCRdb processed the 5' RACE reads anew with MiXCR; each CDR3 protein has one entry. This table has 55,000 or so distinct CDR3 sequences, 6.2% appearing once. This clonotype counts as medium-sized. CDR1 is LGHNA and CDR2 is YNFKEQ in the germline V gene. This CDR3 is 17 amino acids long. Trimming removed 1 base from V and 0 bases from J, with 13 bases in between. The receptor was derived from an adult who was a healthcare worker with PCR-confirmed SARS-CoV-2 infection or an uninfected control (not recorded which). The chain uses TRBV4-2 and TRBJ2-4; D call uncertain. The sample was whole blood. The CDR3 DNA sequence: TGTGCCAGCAGCCAAGGTACAGAAAGACTAGCCAAAAACATTCAGTACTTC. This codes for CASSQGTERLAKNIQYF.